The source of this T cell receptor beta chain is a study of preoperative IRX-2 immunotherapy in early breast cancer. Trimming cost V 5 bases and J 0 bases; bases outside gene matches: 10. CDR1 and CDR2 (germline): SGHNT, YENEEA. The CDR3 is 17 amino acids. This table comes from immunoSEQ multiplex PCR, and its TCRdb copy is limited to in-frame clones, with some not included. The sample includes 6,000 or so clones, 60% to 85% of them seen just once. Treatment meaning: preoperative locoregional IRX-2 cytokine immunotherapy. The chain is built from TRBV11-3 and TRBJ2-7; 10 bases agree with TRBD2. This specimen consisted of tumor tissue, obtained before IRX-2 immunotherapy. The clonotype comes from a human donor with breast cancer. The CDR3 DNA sequence: TGTGCCAGCAGCCCCGGGACTAGCGTTCCCCTCTCCTACGAGCAGTACTTC. It specifies CASSPGTSVPLSYEQYF.